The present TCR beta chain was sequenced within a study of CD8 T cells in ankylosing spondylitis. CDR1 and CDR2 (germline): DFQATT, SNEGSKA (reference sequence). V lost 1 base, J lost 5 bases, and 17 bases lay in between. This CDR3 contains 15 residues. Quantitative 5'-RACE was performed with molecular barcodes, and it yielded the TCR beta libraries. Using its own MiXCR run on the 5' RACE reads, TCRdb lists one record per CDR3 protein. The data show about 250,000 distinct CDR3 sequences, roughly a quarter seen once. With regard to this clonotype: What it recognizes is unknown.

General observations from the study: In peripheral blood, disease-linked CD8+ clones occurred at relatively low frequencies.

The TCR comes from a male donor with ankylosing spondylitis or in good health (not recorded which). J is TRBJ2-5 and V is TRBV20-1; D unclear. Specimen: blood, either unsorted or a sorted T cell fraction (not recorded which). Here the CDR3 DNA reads TGCAGTGCTAGAGCGCCCTGGGCCAGCGACGAGACCCAGTACTTC. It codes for CSARAPWASDETQYF.